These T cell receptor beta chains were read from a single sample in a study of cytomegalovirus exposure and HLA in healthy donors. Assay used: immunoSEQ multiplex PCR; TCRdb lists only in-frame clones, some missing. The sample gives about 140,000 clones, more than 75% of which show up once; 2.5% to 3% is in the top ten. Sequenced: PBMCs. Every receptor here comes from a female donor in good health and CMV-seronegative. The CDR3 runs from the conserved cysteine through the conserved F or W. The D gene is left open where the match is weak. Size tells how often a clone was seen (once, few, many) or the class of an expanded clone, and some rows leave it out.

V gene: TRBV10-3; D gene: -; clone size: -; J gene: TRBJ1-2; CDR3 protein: CAISESGEANYGYTF; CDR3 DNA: TGTGCCATCAGTGAGTCGGGGGAGGCTAACTATGGCTACACCTTC
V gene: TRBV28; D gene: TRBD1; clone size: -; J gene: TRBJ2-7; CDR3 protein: CASSSRTGNLLGEQYF; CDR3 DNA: TGTGCCAGCAGTTCGAGGACAGGGAACCTTCTAGGAGAGCAGTACTTC
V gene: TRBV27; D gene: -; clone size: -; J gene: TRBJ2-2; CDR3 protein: CASSLSRRGGELFF; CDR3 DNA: TGTGCCAGCAGTTTATCTCGTAGGGGCGGGGAGCTGTTTTTT
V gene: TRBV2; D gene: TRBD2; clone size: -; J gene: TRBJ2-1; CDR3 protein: CARWASGTYNEQFF; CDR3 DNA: TGTGCCAGATGGGCTAGCGGAACCTACAATGAGCAGTTCTTC
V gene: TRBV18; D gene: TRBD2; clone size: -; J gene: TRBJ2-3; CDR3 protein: CASSRQPGLAGGNTQYF; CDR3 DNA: TGTGCCAGCTCACGACAACCGGGACTAGCGGGGGGAAATACGCAGTATTTT
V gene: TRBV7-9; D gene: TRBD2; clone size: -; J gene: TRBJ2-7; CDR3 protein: CASSLVPSGSYEQYF; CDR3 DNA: TGTGCCAGCAGCTTAGTTCCTAGCGGGAGCTACGAGCAGTACTTC
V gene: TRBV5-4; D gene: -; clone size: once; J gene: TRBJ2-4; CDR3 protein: CASSFESGKDIQYF; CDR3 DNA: TGTGCCAGCAGCTTCGAGTCAGGGAAGGACATTCAGTACTTC
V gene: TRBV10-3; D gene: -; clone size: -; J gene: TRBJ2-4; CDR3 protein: CAISERGGGESNIQYF; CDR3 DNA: TGTGCCATCAGTGAGAGGGGGGGAGGGGAGTCCAACATTCAGTACTTC
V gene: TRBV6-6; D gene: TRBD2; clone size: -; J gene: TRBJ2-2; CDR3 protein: CASSGTSGNTGELFF; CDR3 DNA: TGTGCCAGCAGTGGGACTAGCGGTAACACCGGGGAGCTGTTTTTT
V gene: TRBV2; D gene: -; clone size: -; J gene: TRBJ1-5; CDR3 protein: CASSPTGINQPQHF; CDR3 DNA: TGTGCCAGCAGCCCAACAGGGATCAATCAGCCCCAGCATTTT
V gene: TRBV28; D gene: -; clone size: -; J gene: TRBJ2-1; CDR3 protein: CASSLSQGIGNEQFF; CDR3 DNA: TGTGCCAGCAGTTTATCGCAGGGGATAGGCAATGAGCAGTTCTTC
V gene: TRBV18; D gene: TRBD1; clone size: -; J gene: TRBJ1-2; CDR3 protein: CASSYNQGALNYGYTF; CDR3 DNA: TGTGCCAGCTCATATAACCAGGGGGCCTTAAACTATGGCTACACCTTC
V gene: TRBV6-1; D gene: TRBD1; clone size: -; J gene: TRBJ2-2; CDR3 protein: CASSEPGGNTGELFF; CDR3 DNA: TGTGCCAGCAGTGAACCAGGGGGGAACACCGGGGAGCTGTTTTTT